The source of this TCR beta chain is a study of Ad26.COV2.S vaccination and SARS-CoV-2 variants. General study points: Vaccine recipients showed a spike-specific TCR breadth that was higher than in placebo recipients.

A note on this clone: As yet, its antigen is unknown.

The repertoire was sequenced with immunoSEQ multiplex PCR; TCRdb's copy has only in-frame clones and lacks some. This sample has just over 350,000 clones, with about 92% found just once. This receptor was identified in a human donor who had recovered from COVID-19. Here the sequenced sample was peripheral blood, taken after recovery from COVID-19.

The CDR3 region is CASSPAGHTWDGYTF. The DNA for the CDR3 is TGTGCCAGCAGCCCGGCCGGGCACACCTGGGATGGCTACACCTTC. The chain carries TRBV27 and TRBJ1-2; D unclear. Germline loops: CDR1 MNHEY, CDR2 SMNVEV (reference sequence). The CDR3 has 15 residues. Trimming cost V 6 bases and J 6 bases, with 20 bases left between them.